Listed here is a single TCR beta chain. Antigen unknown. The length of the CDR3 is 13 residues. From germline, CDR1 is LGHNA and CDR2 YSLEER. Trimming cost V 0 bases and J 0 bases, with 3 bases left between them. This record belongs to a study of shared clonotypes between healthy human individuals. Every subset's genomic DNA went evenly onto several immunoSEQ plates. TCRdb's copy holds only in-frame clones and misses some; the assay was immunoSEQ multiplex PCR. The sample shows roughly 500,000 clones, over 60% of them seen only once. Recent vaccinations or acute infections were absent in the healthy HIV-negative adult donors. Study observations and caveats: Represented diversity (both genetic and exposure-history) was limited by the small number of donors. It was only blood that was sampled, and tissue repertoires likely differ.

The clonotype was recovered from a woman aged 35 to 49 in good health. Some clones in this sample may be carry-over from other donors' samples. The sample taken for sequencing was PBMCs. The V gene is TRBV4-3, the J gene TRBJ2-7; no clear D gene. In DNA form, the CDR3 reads TGCGCCAGCAGCCAAGATAACTCCTACGAGCAGTACTTC. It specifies CASSQDNSYEQYF.